What follows is one TCR beta chain and its context. Its antigen is not known. This specimen belongs to a study of STAT5B mutations in CD4+ large granular lymphocyte leukemia. Clones were sequenced by immunoSEQ multiplex PCR, and TCRdb holds only the in-frame ones, with some missing. The sample includes some 40,000 clones, about 88% of them seen just once. General observations from the study: 8/27 top patient clones versus 2/35 control clones were TRBV06-family. Without HLA matching, higher CD4+ than CD8+ T-LGLL clonality could reflect small sample size. Patient CD4-sorted repertoires looked more clonal than healthy CD4+ repertoires, even without putative leukemic clones.

The length of the CDR3 is 15 residues. The germline V and J ends were trimmed by 5 bases and 5 bases, with 18 bases remaining between them. Germline CDR1 SNHLY, CDR2 FYNNEI. This TCR derives from a human donor in good health. The sample consisted of CD4+ T cells from blood buffy coats. The chain recombines TRBV2 with TRBJ2-5, with a possible D match to TRBD2 (6 bases). The DNA for the CDR3 is TGTGCCAGCAGTCTATCCGGGCTTGGGGGGGAGACCCAGTACTTC. Protein sequence: CASSLSGLGGETQYF.